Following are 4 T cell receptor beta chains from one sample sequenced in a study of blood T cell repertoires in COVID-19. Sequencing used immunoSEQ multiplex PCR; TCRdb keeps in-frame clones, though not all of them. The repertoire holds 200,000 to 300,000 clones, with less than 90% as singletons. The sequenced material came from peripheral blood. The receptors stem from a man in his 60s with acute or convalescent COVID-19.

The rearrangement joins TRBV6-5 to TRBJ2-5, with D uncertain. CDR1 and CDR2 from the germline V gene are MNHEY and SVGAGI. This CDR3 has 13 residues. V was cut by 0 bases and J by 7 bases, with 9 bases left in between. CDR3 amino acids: CASSYSPTGTQYF. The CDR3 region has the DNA TGTGCCAGCAGTTACTCCCCCACCGGGACCCAGTACTTC.

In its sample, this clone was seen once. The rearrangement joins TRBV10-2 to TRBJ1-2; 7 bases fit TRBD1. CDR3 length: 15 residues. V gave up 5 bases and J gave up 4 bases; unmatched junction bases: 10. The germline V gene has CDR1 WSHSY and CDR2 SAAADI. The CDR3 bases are TGCGCCAGCAGTTTCCTACAGGGGATCGGCTATGGCTACACCTTC. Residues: CASSFLQGIGYGYTF.

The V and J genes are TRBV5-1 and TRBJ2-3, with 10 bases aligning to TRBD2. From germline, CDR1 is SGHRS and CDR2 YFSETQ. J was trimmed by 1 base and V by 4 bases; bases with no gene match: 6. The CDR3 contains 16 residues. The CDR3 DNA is TGCGCCAGCAGCCCCCGGGGGACTAGCGGCACAGATACGCAGTATTTT. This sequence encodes CASSPRGTSGTDTQYF.

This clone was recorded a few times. The CDR3 is CASSLGAGGETQYF. The CDR3, as DNA: TGTGCCAGCAGTTTAGGAGCGGGGGGAGAGACCCAGTACTTC. The chain links TRBV28 to TRBJ2-5; 9 bases map to TRBD2. CDR1 MDHEN and CDR2 SYDVKM come from the germline V gene. The trim removed 2 bases at V and 4 bases at J, leaving 2 bases unmatched. This CDR3 is 14 amino acids long. Using reference TRBV28 and TRBJ2-5 for the parts outside the CDR3, the full variable domain is DVKVTQSSRYLVKRTGEKVFLECVQDMDHENMFWYRQDPGLGLRLIYFSYDVKMKEKGDIPEGYSVSREKKERFSLILESASTNQTSMYLCASSLGAGGETQYFGPGTRLLVL.